This T cell receptor (beta chain) was found in a study of blood T cell repertoires in COVID-19. About the research overall: Sites across the United States, Italy and Spain contributed samples from acute and convalescent COVID-19. In each case, the material was cDNA or gDNA derived from T cells, B-cell-depleted T cells, or PBMCs.

Germline V gives CDR1 SGDLS, CDR2 YYNGEE. The trim removed 4 bases at V and 3 bases at J, leaving 5 bases unmatched. The CDR3 runs to 15 residues. In the study's own analysis: Amplified reference gene primers provided the basis for estimating nucleated cell counts. Clones were read by immunoSEQ multiplex PCR, and TCRdb kept only the in-frame ones, dropping some. V, J and clone size reflect that table, while D and trimming were determined from the DNA. The sample carries 95,000 to 150,000 clones, over 75% recorded once. This receptor was obtained from a woman of 80 years or more with acute or convalescent COVID-19. The chain links TRBV9 to TRBJ1-5, with 9 bases fitting TRBD1. The sequenced material came from peripheral blood. In nucleotides, the CDR3 is TGTGCCAGCAGCCCGGGACAGGGAAACAATCAGCCCCAGCATTTT. Translating gives CASSPGQGNNQPQHF.